The clone carrying this TCR beta chain came up many times. Its antigen is unknown. The sample is drawn from a study of T cells in Graves' hyperthyroidism and ophthalmopathy. Looking at the study overall: The authors collected peripheral blood at initial diagnosis, before any treatment.

Germline lookup yields CDR1 SGDLS and CDR2 YYNGEE. Deletions cut 2 bases from V and 1 base from J, with 18 bases between. This CDR3 is 17 amino acids long. TCR beta CDR3 regions were amplified from RNA. First-round RT-PCR of the TCR CDR3 relied on the HTBI primer set. MiXCR, applied by TCRdb to the multiplex PCR reads, yields one record per CDR3 protein. The sample yields 300,000 to 500,000 distinct CDR3 sequences, 11% to 15% seen once. Study-level results: By a 13 V-J model, ophthalmopathy was set apart from stable hyperthyroidism. Ophthalmopathy prediction by the model preceded onset by a median approximately 6.1 months.

Reasons for excluding patients were uncontrolled infection, other autoimmune disease, pregnancy or lactation. Sequenced input: blood. The TCR comes from a man between 50 and 59 years old with Graves' ophthalmopathy. The chain carries TRBV9 and TRBJ1-1; perhaps TRBD1 as D (6 bases). CDR3 protein: CASSVGLGGATNTEAFF. CDR3 sequence (DNA): TGTGCCAGCAGCGTTGGACTCGGGGGGGCTACGAACACTGAAGCTTTCTTT. The variable domain in full, completed from reference TRBV9 and TRBJ1-1, reads DSGVTQTPKHLITATGQRVTLRCSPRSGDLSVYWYQQSLDQGLQFLIQYYNGEERAKGNILERFSAQQFPDLHSELNLSSLELGDSALYFCASSVGLGGATNTEAFFGQGTRLTVV.